Included here is one T cell receptor (beta chain) sequence, with context. This entry comes from a study of blood T cell repertoires in COVID-19. Study-wide context: Material from acute and convalescent COVID-19 was sourced from the United States, Italy and Spain. The cDNA or gDNA used as material had been derived from T cells, B-cell-depleted T cells, or PBMCs.

As originally analysed: Amplification from reference gene primers served as the basis for estimated nucleated cell counts. Generated by immunoSEQ multiplex PCR, the TCRdb table keeps only in-frame clones and is missing some. That table furnishes V, J and clone size, whereas the DNA furnished D and trimming. The sample carries 170,000 or so clones, around 77% recorded once. CDR1 and CDR2 (germline): KGHDR, SFDVKD. The CDR3 consists of 16 residues. V lost 3 bases, J lost 5 bases, and 9 bases stayed unmatched. The rearrangement links TRBV24-1 to TRBJ2-7; 10 nucleotides line up with TRBD1. Sequenced sample: peripheral blood. The receptor's source is a man between 65 and 85 years old with active or convalescent COVID-19. CDR3 region: CATSDPRDRGVHEQYF. The CDR3 DNA reads as TGTGCCACCAGTGATCCTCGGGACAGGGGAGTGCACGAGCAGTACTTC.